Listed below are T cell receptor beta chains from one sample, sequenced in a study of long-term antiretroviral therapy in people with HIV. Assay: immunoSEQ multiplex PCR; the TCRdb copy retains only in-frame clones and omits some. Of about 25,000 clones listed, around 77% were seen once; the top ten hold more than 9.5%. Specimen: unsorted PBMCs, collected 2.1 years after starting antiretroviral therapy. The receptors were sampled from a man aged 30-40 years with HIV. CDR3s include the opening cysteine and the closing phenylalanine or tryptophan. Fields, in order: J gene, V gene, clone size, D gene, CDR3 DNA, CDR3 protein. D genes are given only for firm matches. Clone size is shown for a subset of rows, as once, few, many or a class of expanded clone.

TRBJ2-5 | TRBV28 | few | . | TGTGCCAGCAGTCGCGGACGGGGTCCCCTCCAAGAGACCCAGTACTTC | CASSRGRGPLQETQYF
TRBJ1-6 | TRBV18 | few | TRBD1 | TGTGCCAGCTCACCACGTAGGGACAGGGATTCTTCACCCCTCCACTTT | CASSPRRDRDSSPLHF
TRBJ1-2 | TRBV25-1 | . | . | TGTGCCAGCAGTGAAGGGCCTCGTTTTGGCTACACCTTC | CASSEGPRFGYTF
TRBJ1-5 | TRBV28 | . | TRBD1 | TGTGCCAGCCTCACAGGGGTGGGCAATCAGCCCCAGCATTTT | CASLTGVGNQPQHF
TRBJ1-3 | TRBV25-1 | few | . | TGTGCCAGCAGTGAACCCTTCGGAAACACCATATATTTT | CASSEPFGNTIYF
TRBJ2-2 | TRBV7-2 | . | . | TGTGCCAGCAGCTCTAGGGCTAGGGGGACCGGGGAGCTGTTTTTT | CASSSRARGTGELFF
TRBJ1-6 | TRBV4-3 | . | . | TGCGCCAGCAGCCAGAGTCTCCATAATTCACCCCTCCACTTT | CASSQSLHNSPLHF
TRBJ2-5 | TRBV4-3 | few | . | TGCGCCAGCAGCCAAGGGGGTGACCAAGAGACCCAGTACTTC | CASSQGGDQETQYF
TRBJ2-2 | TRBV10-3 | . | TRBD2 | TGTGCCATCGCCGTGACTACTCCACGGGGGGACGGGGAGCTGTTTTTT | CAIAVTTPRGDGELFF
TRBJ1-2 | TRBV7-9 | few | . | TGTGCCAGCAGCTTATCCCAGGAGGGCTACACCTTC | CASSLSQEGYTF
TRBJ1-6 | TRBV9 | . | TRBD1 | TGTGCCAGCAGCACCTCCGGGACAGGTGGGAATTCACCCCTCCACTTT | CASSTSGTGGNSPLHF
TRBJ1-6 | TRBV28 | few | . | TGTGCCAGCAGCTCCGGCACGTCACCCCTCCACTTT | CASSSGTSPLHF
TRBJ1-1 | TRBV19 | . | . | TGTGCCAGTACCCTAGGGGGGGAAGCTTTCTTT | CASTLGGEAFF
TRBJ2-2 | TRBV9 | . | TRBD2 | TGTGCCAGCAGCGGGACTAGCGGGGGGGCCGGCGGGGAGCTGTTTTTT | CASSGTSGGAGGELFF
TRBJ1-2 | TRBV6-6 | few | . | TGTGCCAGCATACAGGGAAAATCGACTGGCTACACCTTC | CASIQGKSTGYTF
TRBJ1-2 | TRBV7-9 | . | . | TGTGCCAGCAGCTTTGACCTAGGCTACACCTTC | CASSFDLGYTF
TRBJ1-2 | TRBV10-3 | few | . | TGTGCCATCAGTGAGCAGCCGGGACCCTCGGTGGATGGCTACACCTTC | CAISEQPGPSVDGYTF
TRBJ2-2 | TRBV9 | . | . | TGTGCCAGCGGTAGACTAACCGGGGCGAACACCGGGGAGCTGTTTTTT | CASGRLTGANTGELFF
TRBJ1-3 | TRBV10-2 | . | . | TGCGCCAGCAGTGAAGAGGTTTCAGGAAACACCATATATTTT | CASSEEVSGNTIYF
TRBJ1-3 | TRBV6-1 | . | TRBD1 | TGTGCCAGCAGAGTCGGGACAGGTGGAGGTAACACCATATATTTT | CASRVGTGGGNTIYF